The 27 T cell receptor beta chains below all came from one sample that was sequenced in a study of beta chain features in type 1 diabetes. The investigators reverse transcribed all of the isolated RNA, so they sequenced expressed TCRB transcripts. Method: immunoSEQ multiplex PCR; TCRdb's copy keeps in-frame clones and lacks some. The profile covers about 410,000 clones, with around 13% appearing a single time and 0.03% to 0.04% taken by the ten largest. Specimen: naive CD4+ T cells from blood. These receptors were taken from a man aged 25-40 years in good health.

The rearrangement joins TRBV6-1 to TRBJ2-6; D remains unclear. Germline V CDR1 and CDR2: MNHNS, SASEGT. This CDR3 spans 14 amino acids. Trimming removed 2 bases from V and 2 bases from J, with 4 bases in between. The chain's CDR3 is CASSEFAGANVLTF. CDR3 in DNA: TGTGCCAGCAGTGAATTCGCTGGGGCCAACGTCCTGACTTTC.

This clone was recorded a few times. This sequence joins TRBV5-6 and TRBJ2-7, with unresolved D. Germline V gene lookup returns CDR1 SGHDT and CDR2 YYEEEE. The ends were cut back, 0 bases at V and 3 bases at J, with 7 bases in the middle. The CDR3 has 13 residues. CDR3 loop: CASSLVGNYEQYV. The DNA for the CDR3 is TGTGCCAGCAGCTTGGTGGGCAACTACGAGCAGTACGTC.

V gene TRBV7-2 combines with J gene TRBJ2-5; D may be TRBD2 (5 bases). CDR3 length: 13 residues. Trimming pared 1 base from V and 5 bases from J, leaving 8 bases between. CDR1 SGHTA and CDR2 FQGNSA come from the germline V gene. CDR3 loop: CASSLVASETQYF. The CDR3 DNA reads TGTGCCAGCAGCTTAGTGGCTAGCGAGACCCAGTACTTC. Full variable domain (rest looked up from reference TRBV7-2 and TRBJ2-5): GAGVSQSPSNKVTEKGKDVELRCDPISGHTALYWYRQSLGQGLEFLIYFQGNSAPDKSGLPSDRFSAERTGGSVSTLTIQRTQQEDSAVYLCASSLVASETQYFGPGTRLLVL.

This clone has only a few counts. The CDR3: CASSQDESGRNGYTF. CDR3 in DNA: TGCGCCAGCAGCCAAGACGAGTCAGGGAGGAATGGCTACACCTTC. The gene calls are TRBV4-3 and TRBJ1-2; the D gene is possibly TRBD1 (5 bases). Germline V gene lookup returns CDR1 LGHNA and CDR2 YSLEER. This CDR3 contains 15 residues. V lost 0 bases and J 6 bases, leaving 14 bases between the germline ends.

This clone showed up just a few times. Other DNA sequences in the same sample also yield this CDR3. The gene calls are TRBV9 and TRBJ2-7, with 7 positions matching TRBD2. V shed 2 bases and J 0 bases; nucleotides not matched to a gene: 2. This CDR3 comprises 14 residues. Germline V lookup: CDR1 SGDLS, CDR2 YYNGEE. The CDR3 DNA follows: TGTGCCAGCAGCGTCGGGGGGAGCTCCTACGAGCAGTACTTC. It specifies CASSVGGSSYEQYF.

This clone was seen at least ten times. The V call is TRBV15, the J call TRBJ2-5; D remains ambiguous. V dropped 1 base and J dropped 11 bases, with 8 bases sitting between them. Germline V CDR1 and CDR2: LNHNV, YYDKDF (reference sequence). The CDR3 consists of 11 residues. The CDR3 DNA follows: TGTGCCACCAGCAGAGCCCGCTGGCAGTACTTC. Protein sequence: CATSRARWQYF. Full variable domain (outside the CDR3, taken from reference TRBV15 and TRBJ2-5): DAMVIQNPRYQVTQFGKPVTLSCSQTLNHNVMYWYQQKSSQAPKLLFHYYDKDFNNEADTPDNFQSRRPNTSFCFLDIRSPGLGDTAMYLCATSRARWQYFGPGTRLLVL.

This chain links TRBV7-6 with TRBJ1-2; maybe TRBD1 (6 bases). This CDR3 spans 17 amino acids. V was clipped by 2 bases and J by 2 bases, with 18 bases between them. In germline, CDR1 is SGHVS, CDR2 FNYEAQ. DNA for the CDR3: TGTGCCAGCAGCTTAAGGAACGCAGCCAGGGGCAACTATGGCTACACCTTC. Translation gives CASSLRNAARGNYGYTF.

This clone has only a few counts. A much more abundant neighbour one base away suggests this may be a read error. CDR3 in amino acids: CASSFDTDTQYF. The CDR3 coding sequence is TGTGCCAGCAGCTTCGACACAGATACGCAGTATTTT. The chain recombines TRBV9 with TRBJ2-3; no reliable D call. Trimming cost V 4 bases and J 2 bases, with 5 bases left between them. The V gene's germline CDR1 is SGDLS and CDR2 YYNGEE. The CDR3 covers 12 residues. Using reference TRBV9 and TRBJ2-3 for the parts outside the CDR3, the full variable domain is DSGVTQTPKHLITATGQRVTLRCSPRSGDLSVYWYQQSLDQGLQFLIQYYNGEERAKGNILERFSAQQFPDLHSELNLSSLELGDSALYFCASSFDTDTQYFGPGTRLTVL.

With regard to this clone: At the DNA level, this CDR3 is encoded by other sequences in the same sample as well. This chain connects TRBV5-1 to TRBJ2-3; D not resolved. This CDR3 is 12 amino acids long. The V and J ends lost 0 bases and 4 bases respectively, with 3 bases between them. The germline gives CDR1 SGHRS, CDR2 YFSETQ. The DNA of the CDR3 is TGCGCCAGCAGCTTGGGCTCAGATACGCAGTATTTT. It translates to CASSLGSDTQYF. The full variable domain, with the rest looked up from reference TRBV5-1 and TRBJ2-3, is KAGVTQTPRYLIKTRGQQVTLSCSPISGHRSVSWYQQTPGQGLQFLFEYFSETQRNKGNFPGRFSGRQFSNSRSEMNVSTLELGDSALYLCASSLGSDTQYFGPGTRLTVL.

This clone occurred a few times. The chain combines TRBV18 with TRBJ2-5; perhaps TRBD2 as D (6 bases). The CDR3 sequence is 13 residues long. Germline V gene data show CDR1 as KGHSH and CDR2 as LQKENI. The V gene lost 7 bases and the J gene lost 0 bases, with 9 bases spanning the gap. This CDR3 is CASLQRDQETQYF. CDR3 nucleotide sequence: TGTGCCAGCTTACAGCGGGACCAAGAGACCCAGTACTTC.

In the case of this clone: Other DNA sequences from this sample encode an identical CDR3 as well. This rearrangement joins TRBV7-2 to TRBJ2-5; no reliable D call. V lost 3 bases, J lost 5 bases, and 13 bases lay in between. CDR1 and CDR2 (germline): SGHTA, FQGNSA. The CDR3 contains 14 residues. The DNA for the CDR3 is TGTGCCAGCAGCTTGTACGGGCGTGAGGAGACCCAGTACTTC. The encoded protein is CASSLYGREETQYF.

The V gene is TRBV27, the J gene TRBJ1-5; the match to TRBD1 covers 10 bases. The V gene end was trimmed by 3 bases and the J gene end by 0 bases; junction bases not matched to a gene: 5. The CDR3 loop spans 17 amino acids. The germline V gene has CDR1 MNHEY and CDR2 SMNVEV (reference sequence). CDR3 DNA sequence: TGTGCCAGCAGTTTGGGGACAGGGGATTATAGCAATCAGCCCCAGCATTTT. Protein sequence: CASSLGTGDYSNQPQHF.

This clone was recorded a few times. The chain combines TRBV7-8 with TRBJ2-7, with a tentative D call TRBD1 (6 bases). The CDR3 has 15 amino acids. Germline V gene sequence: CDR1 SGHVS, CDR2 FQNEAQ. The V and J ends lost 5 bases and 0 bases respectively, with 14 bases between them. CDR3 DNA: TGTGCCAGCAGCCCGCGTTTACAGGGCTCCTACGAGCAGTACTTC. Translated, it gives CASSPRLQGSYEQYF.

This clone was counted between two and nine times. V usage is TRBV2 and J usage is TRBJ2-7, with 10 nucleotides matching TRBD2. V shed 0 bases and J 7 bases; nucleotides not matched to a gene: 3. Germline-derived CDR1 and CDR2 are SNHLY and FYNNEI. There are 14 residues in the CDR3. The CDR3 is CASSEALAGVEQYF. CDR3 DNA: TGTGCCAGCAGTGAAGCGCTAGCGGGGGTGGAGCAGTACTTC.

The chain employs TRBV10-2 and TRBJ2-1; D is ambiguous. Germline V CDR1 and CDR2: WSHSY, SAAADI. The CDR3 is made up of 11 amino acids. Trimming shortened V by 6 bases and J by 7 bases, and 7 bases separated the two germline ends. CDR3: CASSPMNEQFF. CDR3 nucleotides: TGCGCCAGCAGCCCGATGAATGAGCAGTTCTTC.

V is TRBV11-3 and J is TRBJ2-4; the D is unclear. The ends were cut back, 6 bases at V and 6 bases at J, with 12 bases in the middle. Per the germline V gene, CDR1 is SGHNT and CDR2 is YENEEA. This CDR3 comprises 13 residues. The CDR3 DNA is TGTGCCAGCAGTAAAGGACCGGGAAACATTCAGTACTTC. This encodes CASSKGPGNIQYF.

This sequence joins TRBV11-1 and TRBJ2-2; no firm D call. Germline V lookup: CDR1 SGHAT, CDR2 FQDESV (reference sequence). The ends were cut back, 4 bases at V and 8 bases at J, with 8 bases in the middle. There are 12 residues in the CDR3. The CDR3 coding sequence is TGTGCCAGCAGCTCAGGAGTTGGGGAGCTGTTTTTT. Protein: CASSSGVGELFF.

J is TRBJ2-7 and V is TRBV12-5; 10 bases are shared with TRBD2. Germline loops: CDR1 LGHNT, CDR2 FRNRAP. CDR3 length: 13 residues. Germline trimming cut 4 bases from V and 7 bases from J; bases unmatched to any gene: 4. The CDR3 DNA sequence: TGTGCTAGTGGTTCTGGGGGACTAGCGGAGCAGTACTTC. Amino acids: CASGSGGLAEQYF.

This clone has only a few counts. The J gene is TRBJ2-6, the V gene TRBV5-4, with D unresolved. CDR3 length equals 16 residues. Per germline, CDR1 SGHNT and CDR2 YYREEE (reference sequence). V lost 3 bases to trimming and J lost 0 bases, with 10 bases between them. The CDR3 sequence: CASSSTRNSGANVLTF. The CDR3 coding sequence is TGTGCCAGCAGCTCAACACGAAACTCTGGGGCCAACGTCCTGACTTTC.

This sequence joins TRBV27 and TRBJ1-5; TRBD1 is a possible D gene (5 bases). Trimming pared 5 bases from V and 6 bases from J, leaving 14 bases between. Germline V lookup: CDR1 MNHEY, CDR2 SMNVEV (reference sequence). The CDR3 has 14 residues. As DNA, the CDR3 is TGTGCCAGCAGTCAACAAGGGGAGCGTCAGCCCCAGCATTTT. It yields the protein CASSQQGERQPQHF.

The rearrangement joins TRBV7-8 to TRBJ2-5; 7 nucleotides agree with TRBD2. Trimming took 0 bases from V and 3 from J; bases not matched to a gene: 4. CDR3 length: 15 amino acids. Germline CDR1 and CDR2: SGHVS and FQNEAQ. CDR3: CASSLARGWKETQYF. CDR3 coding DNA: TGTGCCAGCAGCTTAGCGCGGGGGTGGAAAGAGACCCAGTACTTC.

V usage is TRBV29-1 and J usage is TRBJ2-1; D tentatively fits TRBD1 or TRBD2 (7 bases each). Germline V gene lookup returns CDR1 SQVTM and CDR2 ANQGSEA. Trimming left V 1 base short and J 10 bases short, with 20 bases between. The CDR3 has 15 amino acids. The CDR3 DNA follows: TGCAGCGTTGAAGTGATGGGAGGGGGCCTGGGAGAGCAGTTCTTC. It is translated as CSVEVMGGGLGEQFF.

The chain couples TRBV4-3 to TRBJ2-7; D possibly corresponds to TRBD2 (5 bases). Trimming shortened V by 0 bases and J by 2 bases, and 11 bases separated the two germline ends. Germline V gene data show CDR1 as LGHNA and CDR2 as YSLEER. The CDR3 has 15 amino acids. CDR3 in DNA: TGCGCCAGCAGCCAAGATCCGGGGAGCCCCTACGAGCAGTACTTC. It is translated as CASSQDPGSPYEQYF.

This clone was observed a handful of times. The chain recombines TRBV9 with TRBJ2-4; D remains unclear. The CDR3 runs 13 residues. The V end was cut by 4 bases, the J end by 7 bases, with 12 bases between. Germline loops: CDR1 SGDLS, CDR2 YYNGEE. CDR3 sequence reads: CASSPENGNIQYF. The CDR3 nucleotides read TGTGCCAGCAGCCCAGAGAACGGGAACATTCAGTACTTC.

This clone appeared a few times. The CDR3 bases are TGTGCCACCACTGCGGGAGGTAGAGAGACCCAGTACTTC. This encodes CATTAGGRETQYF. V and J are TRBV10-3 and TRBJ2-5; 8 bases are a match to TRBD2. V shed 10 bases, J shed 4 bases, and the junction held 8 bases outside the gene matches. CDR1 and CDR2 (germline): ENHRY, SYGVKD. CDR3 length: 13 amino acids.

The CDR3 reads CASLAFGRNEQFF. CDR3 DNA sequence: TGTGCCAGTCTAGCTTTCGGGAGGAATGAGCAGTTCTTC. The V call is TRBV6-1, the J call TRBJ2-1, with TRBD2 identical over 7 bases. The CDR3 is 13 amino acids. Germline V gene sequence: CDR1 MNHNS, CDR2 SASEGT. V lost 9 bases to trimming and J lost 7 bases; unmatched junction nucleotides: 9.

The table lists this clone with a few counts. This chain uses TRBV4-3 with TRBJ2-1; D perhaps matches TRBD2 (5 bases). Germline CDR1 is LGHNA and CDR2 is YSLEER. V lost 4 bases to trimming and J lost 9 bases, with 22 bases between them. CDR3 length: 16 residues. This chain's CDR3 is CASSLDLRSAVSEQFF. CDR3 DNA sequence: TGCGCCAGCAGCCTGGATCTACGCTCAGCGGTTAGTGAGCAGTTCTTC.